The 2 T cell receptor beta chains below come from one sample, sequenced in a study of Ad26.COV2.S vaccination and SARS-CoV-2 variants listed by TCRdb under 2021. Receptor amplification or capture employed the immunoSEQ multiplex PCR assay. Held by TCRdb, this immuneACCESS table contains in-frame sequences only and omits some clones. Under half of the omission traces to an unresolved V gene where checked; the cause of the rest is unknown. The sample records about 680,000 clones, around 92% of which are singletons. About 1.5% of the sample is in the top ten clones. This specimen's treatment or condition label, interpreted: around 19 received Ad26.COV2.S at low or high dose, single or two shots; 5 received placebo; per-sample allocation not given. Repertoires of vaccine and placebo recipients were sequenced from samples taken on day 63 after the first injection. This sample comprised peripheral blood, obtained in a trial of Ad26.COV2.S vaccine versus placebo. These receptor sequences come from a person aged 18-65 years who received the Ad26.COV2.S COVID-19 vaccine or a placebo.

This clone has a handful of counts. The chain's CDR3 is CATSRDTGSYQPQHF. The CDR3 nucleotides read TGTGCCACCAGCAGAGATACAGGGTCTTATCAGCCCCAGCATTTT. The rearrangement links TRBV15 to TRBJ1-5, with a weak D call TRBD1 (6 bases). This CDR3 contains 15 residues. Per the germline V gene, CDR1 is LNHNV and CDR2 is YYDKDF (reference sequence). Trimming shortened V by 0 bases and J by 5 bases, and 11 bases separated the two germline ends. Supplemented by reference TRBV15 and TRBJ1-5, the full variable domain reads DAMVIQNPRYQVTQFGKPVTLSCSQTLNHNVMYWYQQKSSQAPKLLFHYYDKDFNNEADTPDNFQSRRPNTSFCFLDIRSPGLGDTAMYLCATSRDTGSYQPQHFGDGTRLSIL.

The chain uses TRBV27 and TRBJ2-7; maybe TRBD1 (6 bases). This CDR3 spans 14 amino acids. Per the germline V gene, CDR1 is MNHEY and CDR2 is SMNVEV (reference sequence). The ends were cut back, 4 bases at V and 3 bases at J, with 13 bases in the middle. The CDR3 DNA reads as TGTGCCAGCAGTTCCACCCCGACAGGCTACGAGCAGTACTTC. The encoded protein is CASSSTPTGYEQYF.